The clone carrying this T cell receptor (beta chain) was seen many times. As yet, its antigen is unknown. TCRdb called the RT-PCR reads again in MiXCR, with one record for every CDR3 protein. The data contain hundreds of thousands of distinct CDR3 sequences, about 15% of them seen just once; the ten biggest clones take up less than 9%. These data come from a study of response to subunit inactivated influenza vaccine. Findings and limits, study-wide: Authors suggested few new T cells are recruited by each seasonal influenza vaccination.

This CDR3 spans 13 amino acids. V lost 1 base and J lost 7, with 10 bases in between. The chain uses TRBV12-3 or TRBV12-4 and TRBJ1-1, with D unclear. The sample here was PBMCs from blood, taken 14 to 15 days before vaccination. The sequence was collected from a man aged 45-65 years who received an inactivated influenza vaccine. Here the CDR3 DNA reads TGTGCCAGCAGTTTAGTGGGGTGGGGTGAAGCTTTCTTT. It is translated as CASSLVGWGEAFF.